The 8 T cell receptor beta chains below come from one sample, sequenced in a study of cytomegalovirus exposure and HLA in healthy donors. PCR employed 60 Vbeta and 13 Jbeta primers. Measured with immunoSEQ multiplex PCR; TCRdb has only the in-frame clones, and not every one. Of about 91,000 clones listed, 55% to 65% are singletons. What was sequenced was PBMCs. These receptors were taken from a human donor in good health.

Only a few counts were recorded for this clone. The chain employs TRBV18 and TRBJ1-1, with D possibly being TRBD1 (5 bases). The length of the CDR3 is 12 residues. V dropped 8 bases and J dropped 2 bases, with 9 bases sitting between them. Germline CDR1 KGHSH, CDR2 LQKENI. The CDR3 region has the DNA TGTGCCAGCCAACAGGTTAACACTGAAGCTTTCTTT. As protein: CASQQVNTEAFF. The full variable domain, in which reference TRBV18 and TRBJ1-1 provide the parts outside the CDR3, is NAGVMQNPRHLVRRRGQEARLRCSPMKGHSHVYWYRQLPEEGLKFMVYLQKENIIDESGMPKERFSAEFPKEGPSILRIQQVVRGDSAAYFCASQQVNTEAFFGQGTRLTVV.

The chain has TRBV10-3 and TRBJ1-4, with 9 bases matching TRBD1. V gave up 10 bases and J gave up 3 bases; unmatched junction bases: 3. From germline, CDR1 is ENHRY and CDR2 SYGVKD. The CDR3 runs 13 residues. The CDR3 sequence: CASRDRANEKLFF. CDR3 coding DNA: TGTGCCAGCCGGGACAGGGCTAATGAAAAACTGTTTTTT.

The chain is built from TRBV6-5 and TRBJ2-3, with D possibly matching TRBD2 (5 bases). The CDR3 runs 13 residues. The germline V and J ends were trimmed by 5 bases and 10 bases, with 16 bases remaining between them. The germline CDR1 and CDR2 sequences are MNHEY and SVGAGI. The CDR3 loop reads CASSAAQRESQYF. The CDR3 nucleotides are TGTGCCAGCAGTGCTGCACAACGGGAATCGCAGTATTTT.

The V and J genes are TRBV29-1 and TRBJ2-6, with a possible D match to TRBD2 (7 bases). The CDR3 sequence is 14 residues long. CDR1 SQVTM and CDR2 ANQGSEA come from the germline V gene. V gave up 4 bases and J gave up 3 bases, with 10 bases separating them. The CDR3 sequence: CSVVGGRGANVLTF. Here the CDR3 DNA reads TGCAGCGTTGTGGGGGGGCGTGGGGCCAACGTCCTGACTTTC.

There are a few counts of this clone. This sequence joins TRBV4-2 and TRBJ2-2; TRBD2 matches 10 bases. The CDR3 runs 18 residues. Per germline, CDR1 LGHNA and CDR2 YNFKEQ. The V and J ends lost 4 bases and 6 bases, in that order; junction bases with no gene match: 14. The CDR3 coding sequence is TGTGCCAGCAGCCCAAATGTAGCCGGAGCGGGGGGGCCCGGGGAGCTGTTTTTT. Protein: CASSPNVAGAGGPGELFF.

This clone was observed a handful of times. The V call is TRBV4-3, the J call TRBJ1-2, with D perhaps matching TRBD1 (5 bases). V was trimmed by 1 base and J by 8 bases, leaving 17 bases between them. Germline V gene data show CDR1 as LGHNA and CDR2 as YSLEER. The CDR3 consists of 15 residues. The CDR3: CASSQVNDPGWGYTF. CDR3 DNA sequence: TGCGCCAGCAGCCAAGTTAATGACCCAGGGTGGGGCTACACCTTC.

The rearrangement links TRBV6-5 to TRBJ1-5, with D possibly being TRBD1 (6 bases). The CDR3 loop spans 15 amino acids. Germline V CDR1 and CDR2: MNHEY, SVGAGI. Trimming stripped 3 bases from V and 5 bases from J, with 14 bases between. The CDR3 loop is CASSYSPSGDQPQHF. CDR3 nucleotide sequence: TGTGCCAGCAGTTATAGCCCTTCAGGGGATCAGCCCCAGCATTTT.

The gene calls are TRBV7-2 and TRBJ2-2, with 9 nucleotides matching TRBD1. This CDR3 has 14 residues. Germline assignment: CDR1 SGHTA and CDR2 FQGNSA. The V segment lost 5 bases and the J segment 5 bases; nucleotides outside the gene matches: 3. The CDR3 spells CASSPTGGTGELFF. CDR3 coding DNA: TGTGCCAGCAGCCCGACAGGGGGAACCGGGGAGCTGTTTTTT.